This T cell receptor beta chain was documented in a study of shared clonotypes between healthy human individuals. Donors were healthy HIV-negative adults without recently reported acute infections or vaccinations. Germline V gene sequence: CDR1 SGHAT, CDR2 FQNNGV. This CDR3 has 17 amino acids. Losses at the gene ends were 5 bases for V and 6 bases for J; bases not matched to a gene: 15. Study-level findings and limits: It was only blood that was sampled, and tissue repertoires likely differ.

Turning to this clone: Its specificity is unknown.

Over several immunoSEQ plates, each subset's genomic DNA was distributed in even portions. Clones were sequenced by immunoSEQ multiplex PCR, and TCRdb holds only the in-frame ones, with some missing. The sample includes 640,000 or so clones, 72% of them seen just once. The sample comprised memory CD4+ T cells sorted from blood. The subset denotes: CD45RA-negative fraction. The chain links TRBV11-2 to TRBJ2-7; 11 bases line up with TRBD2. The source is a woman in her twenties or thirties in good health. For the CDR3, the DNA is TGTGCCAGCAGCCCACTACGTACTAGCGGGAGAAAGGTCGAGCAGTACTTC. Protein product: CASSPLRTSGRKVEQYF.